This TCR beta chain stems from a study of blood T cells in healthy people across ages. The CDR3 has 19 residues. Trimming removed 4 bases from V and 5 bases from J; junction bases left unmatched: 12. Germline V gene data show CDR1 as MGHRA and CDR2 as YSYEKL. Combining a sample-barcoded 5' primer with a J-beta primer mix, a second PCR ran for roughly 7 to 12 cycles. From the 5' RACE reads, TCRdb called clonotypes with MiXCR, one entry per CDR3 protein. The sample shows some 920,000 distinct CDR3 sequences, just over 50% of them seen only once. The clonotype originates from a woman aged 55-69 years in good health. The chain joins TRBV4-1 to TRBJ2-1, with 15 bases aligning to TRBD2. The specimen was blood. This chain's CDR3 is CASSRRTSGRALAHNEQFF. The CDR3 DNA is TGCGCCAGCAGCCGAAGGACTAGCGGGAGGGCCCTCGCACACAATGAGCAGTTCTTC.